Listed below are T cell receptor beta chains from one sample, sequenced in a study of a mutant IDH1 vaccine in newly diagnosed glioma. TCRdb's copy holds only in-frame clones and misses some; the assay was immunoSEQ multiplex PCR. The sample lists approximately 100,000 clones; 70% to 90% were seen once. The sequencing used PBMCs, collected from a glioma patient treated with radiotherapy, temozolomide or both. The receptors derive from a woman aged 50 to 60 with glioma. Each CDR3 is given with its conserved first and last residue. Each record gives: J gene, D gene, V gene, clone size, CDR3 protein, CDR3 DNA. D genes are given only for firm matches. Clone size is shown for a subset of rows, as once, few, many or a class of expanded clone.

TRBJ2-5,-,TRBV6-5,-,CASSRRDYQETQYF,TGTGCCAGCAGCCGACGGGACTACCAAGAGACCCAGTACTTC
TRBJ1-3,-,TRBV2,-,CASSEQQVVNTIYF,TGTGCCAGCAGTGAACAACAAGTGGTAAACACCATATATTTT
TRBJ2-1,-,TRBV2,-,CASSPSGRSYNEQFF,TGTGCCAGCAGTCCCAGTGGGAGGTCCTACAATGAGCAGTTCTTC
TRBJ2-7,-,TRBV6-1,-,CASSVRLARYEQYF,TGTGCCAGCAGTGTACGTCTAGCTCGCTACGAGCAGTACTTC
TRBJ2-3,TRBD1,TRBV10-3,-,CAISGGGQGPDTQYF,TGTGCCATCAGTGGAGGTGGACAGGGCCCAGATACGCAGTATTTT
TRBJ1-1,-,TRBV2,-,CAGSTRTAFF,TGTGCCGGTTCGACCCGGACGGCTTTCTTT
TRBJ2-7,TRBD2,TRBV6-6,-,CASSYESGRSAYEQYF,TGTGCCAGCAGTTACGAGAGCGGGAGGTCCGCCTACGAGCAGTACTTC
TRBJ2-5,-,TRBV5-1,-,CASSLDEGRETQYF,TGCGCCAGCAGCTTGGACGAAGGTCGAGAGACCCAGTACTTC
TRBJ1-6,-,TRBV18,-,CASSPPGASGSPLHF,TGTGCCAGCTCACCACCTGGGGCGTCGGGTTCACCCCTCCACTTT
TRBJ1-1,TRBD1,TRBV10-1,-,CASSLTGADTEAFF,TGCGCCAGCAGTTTGACAGGGGCCGACACTGAAGCTTTCTTT
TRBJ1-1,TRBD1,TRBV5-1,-,CASSPIQGASPNTEAFF,TGCGCCAGCAGCCCGATACAGGGGGCAAGCCCGAACACTGAAGCTTTCTTT
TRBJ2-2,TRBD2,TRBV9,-,CASSVGLAGTNTGELFF,TGTGCCAGCAGCGTAGGCCTAGCGGGAACGAACACCGGGGAGCTGTTTTTT
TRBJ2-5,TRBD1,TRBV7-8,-,CASSRTGPKETQYF,TGTGCCAGCAGCCGGACAGGGCCGAAGGAGACCCAGTACTTC
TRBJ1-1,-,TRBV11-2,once,CASSPSAQRLNTEAFF,TGTGCCAGCAGCCCGTCGGCCCAACGCCTTAACACTGAAGCTTTCTTT
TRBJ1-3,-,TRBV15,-,CATSRDRTVSGNTIYF,TGTGCCACCAGCAGAGATCGGACAGTCTCTGGAAACACCATATATTTT
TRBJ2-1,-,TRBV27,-,CASWRAGYNEQFF,TGTGCCAGCTGGAGGGCAGGGTACAATGAGCAGTTCTTC
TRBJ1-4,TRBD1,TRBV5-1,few,CASREGTGSEKLFF,TGCGCCAGCAGGGAGGGGACAGGGTCGGAAAAACTGTTTTTT
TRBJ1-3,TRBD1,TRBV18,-,CASSPRQGAFSGNTIYF,TGTGCCAGCTCACCGCGACAGGGGGCGTTCTCTGGAAACACCATATATTTT
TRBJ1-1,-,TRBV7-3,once,CASSPSENTEAFF,TGTGCCAGCAGCCCCAGTGAGAACACTGAAGCTTTCTTT
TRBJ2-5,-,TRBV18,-,CASSPPKGTGSGETQYF,TGTGCCAGCTCACCACCAAAGGGGACGGGAAGTGGGGAGACCCAGTACTTC
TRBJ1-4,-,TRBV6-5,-,CASSQPPGIEKLFF,TGTGCCAGCAGCCAGCCTCCGGGAATCGAAAAACTGTTTTTT
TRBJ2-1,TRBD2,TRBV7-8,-,CASSPGTSGYNEQFF,TGTGCCAGCAGCCCCGGGACTAGCGGGTACAATGAGCAGTTCTTC
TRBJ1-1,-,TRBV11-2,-,CASGRGRRTEAFF,TGTGCCAGCGGACGGGGCAGACGGACTGAAGCTTTCTTT
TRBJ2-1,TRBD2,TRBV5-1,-,CASSFRRDYLNEQFF,TGCGCCAGCAGCTTTCGCCGGGACTATTTGAATGAGCAGTTCTTC
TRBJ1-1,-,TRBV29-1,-,CSVGENTEAFF,TGCAGCGTTGGAGAGAACACTGAAGCTTTCTTT
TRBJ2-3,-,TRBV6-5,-,CASSYRGSSTDTQYF,TGTGCCAGCAGTTACCGGGGCTCTAGCACAGATACGCAGTATTTT
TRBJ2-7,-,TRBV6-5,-,CASSREGRRFNEQYF,TGTGCCAGCAGTCGCGAGGGACGGCGGTTTAACGAGCAGTACTTC
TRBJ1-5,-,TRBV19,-,CASSIGKGLSNQPQHF,TGTGCCAGTAGTATAGGTAAGGGACTTAGCAATCAGCCCCAGCATTTT
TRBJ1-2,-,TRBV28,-,CASSFVGADRGPGGYTF,TGTGCCAGCAGTTTCGTGGGCGCCGACAGAGGACCGGGAGGCTACACCTTC
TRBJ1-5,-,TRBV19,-,CASSMSVLEGSNQPQHF,TGTGCCAGTAGTATGTCCGTCTTAGAGGGTAGCAATCAGCCCCAGCATTTT
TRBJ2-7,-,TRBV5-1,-,CASSPAGASYEQYF,TGCGCCAGCAGCCCCGCGGGTGCCTCCTACGAGCAGTACTTC
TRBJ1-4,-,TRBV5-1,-,CASSRGVGDEKLFF,TGCGCCAGCAGCCGGGGGGTCGGGGATGAAAAACTGTTTTTT
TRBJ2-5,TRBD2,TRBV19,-,CASTSGRARETQYF,TGTGCCAGTACTAGCGGGAGGGCGAGAGAGACCCAGTACTTC
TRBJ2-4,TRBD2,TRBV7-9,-,CASSPEREINKNIQYF,TGTGCCAGCAGCCCCGAGCGGGAGATTAACAAAAACATTCAGTACTTC
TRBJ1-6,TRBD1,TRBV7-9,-,CASSQGDRDNSPLHF,TGTGCCAGCAGTCAGGGGGACAGGGATAATTCACCCCTCCACTTT
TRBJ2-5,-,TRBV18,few,CASSPASALRAPKETQYF,TGTGCCAGCTCACCAGCTAGCGCCCTAAGAGCCCCTAAAGAGACCCAGTACTTC
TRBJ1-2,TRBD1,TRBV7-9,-,CASSLADRDYGYTF,TGTGCCAGCAGCTTAGCCGACAGGGACTATGGCTACACCTTC
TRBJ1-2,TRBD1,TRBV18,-,CASSYTQGARAYGYTF,TGTGCCAGCTCGTATACACAGGGGGCGCGGGCTTATGGCTACACCTTC
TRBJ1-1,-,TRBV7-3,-,CASSLTPGSEAFF,TGTGCCAGCAGCTTAACTCCGGGTTCTGAAGCTTTCTTT
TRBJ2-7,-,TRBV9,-,CASSVGYEQYF,TGTGCCAGCAGCGTGGGATACGAGCAGTACTTC
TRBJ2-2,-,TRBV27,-,CASSAGTSTGELFF,TGTGCCAGCTCCGCCGGGACTTCCACCGGGGAGCTGTTTTTT
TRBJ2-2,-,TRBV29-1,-,CSVNNRDGGELFF,TGCAGCGTTAATAACAGGGACGGCGGGGAGCTGTTTTTT
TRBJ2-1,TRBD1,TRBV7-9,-,CASSWDRPEQFF,TGTGCCAGCAGCTGGGACAGACCTGAGCAGTTCTTC
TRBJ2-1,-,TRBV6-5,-,CASSSGQTPEQFF,TGTGCCAGCAGTTCCGGACAGACCCCAGAGCAGTTCTTC
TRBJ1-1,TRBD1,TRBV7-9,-,CASSLEGAGTEAFF,TGTGCCAGCAGCCTAGAGGGGGCGGGCACTGAAGCTTTCTTT
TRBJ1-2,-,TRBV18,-,CASSPQRSGYTF,TGTGCCAGCTCACCACAAAGGAGTGGCTACACCTTC
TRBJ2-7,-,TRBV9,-,CASSPSTGPLAEQYF,TGTGCCAGCAGCCCCTCTACAGGCCCGTTGGCCGAGCAGTACTTC
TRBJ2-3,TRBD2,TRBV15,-,CATSRDRGGRATDTQYF,TGTGCCACCAGCAGAGATCGGGGCGGGAGGGCTACAGATACGCAGTATTTT
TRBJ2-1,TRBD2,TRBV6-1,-,CASSVLAGVGNEQFF,TGTGCCAGCAGTGTACTAGCGGGAGTGGGCAATGAGCAGTTCTTC
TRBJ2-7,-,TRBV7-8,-,CASSLTSYEQYF,TGTGCCAGCAGCTTGACTAGCTACGAGCAGTACTTC
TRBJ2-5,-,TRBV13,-,CASSWGLAETQYF,TGTGCCAGCAGCTGGGGACTTGCAGAGACCCAGTACTTC
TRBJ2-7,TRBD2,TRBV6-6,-,CASTPRGGGSSYEQYF,TGTGCCAGCACTCCCCGTGGTGGCGGGAGCTCCTACGAGCAGTACTTC
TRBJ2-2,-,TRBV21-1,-,CASSKWGRTENTGELFF,TGTGCCAGCAGCAAATGGGGCCGGACAGAAAACACCGGGGAGCTGTTTTTT
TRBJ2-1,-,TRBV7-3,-,CASSLSGSRLYNEQFF,TGTGCCAGCAGCTTAAGTGGGTCCCGACTATACAATGAGCAGTTCTTC